A selection of T cell receptor beta chains follows, all from one sample in a study of blood T cell repertoires in COVID-19. Data came from immunoSEQ multiplex PCR; TCRdb stores just in-frame clones and leaves some out. The table records 50,000 to 65,000 clones, 75% to 95% of them present only once. Sequenced sample: peripheral blood. Receptors were obtained from a man aged 45-65 years with acute or convalescent COVID-19. The CDR3 runs from the conserved cysteine through the conserved F or W.

TRBJ2-1,TRBV30,CAWGTSDSYNEQFF
TRBJ1-6,TRBV28,CASSPPGQGFNSPLHF
TRBJ1-2,TRBV7-2,CASSLRPGQARRGYTF
TRBJ1-5,TRBV3-1/TRBV3-2,CASSQAGTGGARNQPQHF
TRBJ2-7,TRBV18,CASSPGKGRDHEQYF
TRBJ1-1,TRBV3-1/TRBV3-2,CASSLATGTGEEAFF
TRBJ1-4,TRBV5-1,CASSLMSGQANEKLFF
TRBJ1-2,TRBV3-1/TRBV3-2,CASSQLQDYGYTF
TRBJ2-7,TRBV3-1/TRBV3-2,CASSQEYRTGVYEQYF
TRBJ1-2,TRBV30,CAWSVDNRGAYGYTF
TRBJ2-7,TRBV18,CASSPLAAREGEQYF
TRBJ1-1,TRBV29-1,CSVAGQGHTEAFF
TRBJ1-2,TRBV19,CASSSAGSNYGYTF
TRBJ2-3,TRBV20-1,CSAGAPGLAGGPSTQYF
TRBJ2-7,TRBV7-2,CASSLGTGLAYEQYF
TRBJ1-2,TRBV5-1,CASSRQGINYGYTF
TRBJ1-5,TRBV5-1,CASSLDSRNQPQHF
TRBJ2-2,TRBV9,CASSATSGGAGELFF
TRBJ1-6,TRBV30,CAWSPHLSSYNSPLHF
TRBJ2-3,TRBV5-1,CASSKGTATDTQYF
TRBJ2-2,TRBV29-1,CSVWTSGAYSNTGELFF
TRBJ1-1,TRBV18,CASSPPRQGLITEAFF
TRBJ2-1,TRBV5-1,CASSLSSGSYNEQFF
TRBJ2-3,TRBV27,CASSKESTQYF
TRBJ2-7,TRBV6-2/TRBV6-3,CASSRLQGKKYEQYF
TRBJ2-2,TRBV2,CASTGTSGGTGELFF
TRBJ2-5,TRBV7-8,CASSLARRVETQYF
TRBJ1-1,TRBV6-5,CASRRQVGGTEAFF
TRBJ1-2,TRBV19,CASTYRTGLSYGYTF
TRBJ2-5,TRBV12-5,CASVGVTGVTQTQYF
TRBJ2-3,TRBV12-5,CASGKRLLTDTQYF
TRBJ2-1,TRBV7-8,CASSLKASGAYNEQFF
TRBJ2-1,TRBV4-2,CASSQGTTSGGGSYNEQFF
TRBJ1-6,TRBV3-1/TRBV3-2,CASSREERVSPLHF
TRBJ2-7,TRBV18,CASSPGGSEQYF
TRBJ2-7,TRBV9,CASSVGYGAGGSYEQYF
TRBJ1-4,TRBV27,CASSLRTGVGEKLFF
TRBJ1-1,TRBV11-2,CASSLTGGMNTEAFF
TRBJ2-6,TRBV4-1,CASRDVLGGSSGANVLTF
TRBJ2-7,TRBV10-3,CAIEPGGSYEQYF
TRBJ2-7,TRBV7-2,CASSAWGDGYEQYF
TRBJ2-5,TRBV2,CASSRQVQETQYF